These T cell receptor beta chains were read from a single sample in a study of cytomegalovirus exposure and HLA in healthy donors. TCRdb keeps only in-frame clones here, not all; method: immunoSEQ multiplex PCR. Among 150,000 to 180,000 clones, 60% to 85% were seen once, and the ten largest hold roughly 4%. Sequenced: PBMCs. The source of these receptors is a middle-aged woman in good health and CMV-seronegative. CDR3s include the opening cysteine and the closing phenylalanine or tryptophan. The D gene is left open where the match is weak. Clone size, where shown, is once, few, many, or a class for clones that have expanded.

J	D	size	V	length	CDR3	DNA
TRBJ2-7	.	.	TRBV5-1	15	CASSLGAGLLYEQYF	TGCGCCAGCAGCTTGGGGGCAGGACTCCTGTACGAGCAGTACTTC
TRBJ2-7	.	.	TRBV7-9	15	CASSSPGRTTYEQYF	TGTGCCAGCAGCTCCCCGGGGAGGACCACCTACGAGCAGTACTTC
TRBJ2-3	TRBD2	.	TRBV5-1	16	CASSRLAGLSTDTQYF	TGCGCCAGCAGCCGACTAGCGGGGCTTAGCACAGATACGCAGTATTTT
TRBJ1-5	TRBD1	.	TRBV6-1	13	CASSDRANQPQHF	TGTGCCAGCAGCGACAGGGCTAATCAGCCCCAGCATTTT
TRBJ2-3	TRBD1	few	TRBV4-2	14	CASSQDNRGRTQYF	TGTGCCAGCAGCCAAGATAACAGGGGGCGTACGCAGTATTTT
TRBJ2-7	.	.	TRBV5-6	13	CASSLGPGPEQYF	TGTGCCAGCAGCTTGGGCCCAGGGCCCGAGCAGTACTTC
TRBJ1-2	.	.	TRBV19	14	CASSTVDSNYGYTF	TGTGCCAGTAGTACTGTGGACAGTAACTATGGCTACACCTTC
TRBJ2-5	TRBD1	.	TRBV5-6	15	CASSLSVAGGETQYF	TGTGCCAGCAGCTTGAGTGTCGCAGGGGGAGAGACCCAGTACTTC
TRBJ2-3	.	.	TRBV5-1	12	CASSFPGDTQYF	TGCGCCAGCAGCTTTCCCGGGGATACGCAGTATTTT
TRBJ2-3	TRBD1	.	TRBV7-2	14	CASSRDRRTDTQYF	TGTGCCAGCAGCAGGGACAGACGCACAGATACGCAGTATTTT
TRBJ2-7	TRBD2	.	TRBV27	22	CASSSRGAKWPLSSGSNYEQYF	TGTGCCAGCAGTTCCCGAGGGGCGAAGTGGCCCTTATCTAGCGGGAGTAACTACGAGCAGTACTTC
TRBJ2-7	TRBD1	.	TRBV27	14	CASSARQGSYEQYF	TGTGCCAGCAGCGCACGACAGGGGTCCTACGAGCAGTACTTC
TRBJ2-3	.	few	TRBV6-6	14	CASSYSKLEDTQYF	TGTGCCAGCAGTTACTCCAAGCTAGAAGATACGCAGTATTTT
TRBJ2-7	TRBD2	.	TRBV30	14	CAWSGTGGPYEQYF	TGTGCCTGGAGTGGGACGGGGGGGCCCTACGAGCAGTACTTC
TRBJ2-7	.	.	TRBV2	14	CASSEQPDRSVQYF	TGTGCCAGCAGTGAACAACCCGACAGGAGTGTCCAGTACTTC
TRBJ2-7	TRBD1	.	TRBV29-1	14	CSVSGGQGTYEQYF	TGCAGCGTTAGTGGGGGACAGGGCACCTACGAGCAGTACTTC
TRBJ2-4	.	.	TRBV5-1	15	CASSLGSESVNIQYF	TGCGCCAGCAGCTTGGGTTCGGAGTCTGTGAACATTCAGTACTTC
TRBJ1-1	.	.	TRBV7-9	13	CASSLWGDTEAFF	TGTGCCAGCAGCTTATGGGGGGACACTGAAGCTTTCTTT
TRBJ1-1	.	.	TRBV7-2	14	CASSSSPTPTEAFF	TGTGCCAGCAGCTCCTCACCGACACCCACTGAAGCTTTCTTT
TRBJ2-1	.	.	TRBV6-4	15	CASSEQAENYNEQFF	TGTGCCAGCAGTGAACAAGCGGAAAACTACAATGAGCAGTTCTTC
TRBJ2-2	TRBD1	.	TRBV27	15	CASTLRGRAPGELFF	TGTGCCAGCACCCTAAGGGGGCGGGCTCCCGGGGAGCTGTTTTTT
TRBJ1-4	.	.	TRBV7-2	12	CASSPGLGELFF	TGTGCCAGCAGCCCAGGGCTTGGGGAACTGTTTTTT
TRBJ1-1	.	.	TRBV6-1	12	CASKGGQTEAFF	TGTGCCAGCAAGGGGGGGCAGACTGAAGCTTTCTTT
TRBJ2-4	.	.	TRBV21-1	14	CASSKGGPENIQYF	TGTGCCAGCAGCAAAGGGGGGCCTGAAAACATTCAGTACTTC